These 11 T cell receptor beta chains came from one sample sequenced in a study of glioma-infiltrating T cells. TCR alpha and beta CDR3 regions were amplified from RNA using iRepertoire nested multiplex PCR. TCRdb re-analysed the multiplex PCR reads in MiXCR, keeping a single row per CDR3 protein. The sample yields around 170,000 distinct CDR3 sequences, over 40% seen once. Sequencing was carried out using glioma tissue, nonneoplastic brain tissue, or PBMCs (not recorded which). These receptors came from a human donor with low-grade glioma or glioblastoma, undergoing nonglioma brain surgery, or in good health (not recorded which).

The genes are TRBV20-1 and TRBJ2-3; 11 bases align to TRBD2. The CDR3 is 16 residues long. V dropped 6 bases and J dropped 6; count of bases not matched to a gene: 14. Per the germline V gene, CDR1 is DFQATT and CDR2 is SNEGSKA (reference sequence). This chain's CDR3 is CSARIAGGTFVDTQYF. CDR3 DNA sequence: TGCAGTGCACGGATAGCGGGAGGGACATTTGTGGATACGCAGTATTTT.

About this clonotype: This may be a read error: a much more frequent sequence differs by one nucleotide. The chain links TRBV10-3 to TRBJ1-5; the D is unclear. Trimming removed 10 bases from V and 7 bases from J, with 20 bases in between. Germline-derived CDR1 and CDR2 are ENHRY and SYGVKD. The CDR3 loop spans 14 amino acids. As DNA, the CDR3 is TGTGCCACCCTTCTGGATGAGGAAGGACAGCCCCAGCATTTT. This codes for CATLLDEEGQPQHF.

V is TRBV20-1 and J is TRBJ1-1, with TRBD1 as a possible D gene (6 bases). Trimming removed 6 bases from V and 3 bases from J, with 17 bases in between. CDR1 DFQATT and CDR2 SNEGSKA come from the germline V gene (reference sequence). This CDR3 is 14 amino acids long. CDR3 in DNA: TGCAGTGCAATGAGCTGGACAGCCGACACTGAAGCTTTCTTT. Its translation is CSAMSWTADTEAFF.

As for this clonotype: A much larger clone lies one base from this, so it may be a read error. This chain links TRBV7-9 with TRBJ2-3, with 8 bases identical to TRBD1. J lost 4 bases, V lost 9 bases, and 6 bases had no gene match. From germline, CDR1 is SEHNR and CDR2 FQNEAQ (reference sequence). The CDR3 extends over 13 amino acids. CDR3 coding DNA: TGTGCCAGAGGGGGACAGGCCCCAGATACGCAGTATTTT. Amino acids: CARGGQAPDTQYF.

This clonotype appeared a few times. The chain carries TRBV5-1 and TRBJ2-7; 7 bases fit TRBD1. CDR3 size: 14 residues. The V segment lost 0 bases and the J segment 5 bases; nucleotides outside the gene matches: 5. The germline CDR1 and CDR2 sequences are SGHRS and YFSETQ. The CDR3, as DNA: TGCGCCAGCAGCTTGGGGGGACAGAGCCACGAGCAGTACTTC. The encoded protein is CASSLGGQSHEQYF.

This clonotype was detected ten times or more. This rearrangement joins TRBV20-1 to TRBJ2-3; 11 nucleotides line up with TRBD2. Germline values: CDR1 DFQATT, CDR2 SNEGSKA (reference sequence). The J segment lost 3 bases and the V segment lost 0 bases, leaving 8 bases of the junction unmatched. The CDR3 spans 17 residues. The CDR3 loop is CSARDRSGTSGTDTQYF. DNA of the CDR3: TGCAGTGCTAGAGATCGCTCGGGGACTAGCGGTACAGATACGCAGTATTTT.

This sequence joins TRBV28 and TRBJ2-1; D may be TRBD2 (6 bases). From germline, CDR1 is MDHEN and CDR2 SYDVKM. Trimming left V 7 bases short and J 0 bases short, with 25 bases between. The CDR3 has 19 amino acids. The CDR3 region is CASISFSGNSGRSYNEQFF. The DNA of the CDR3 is TGTGCCAGCATCTCTTTTTCTGGGAATAGCGGCCGCTCCTACAATGAGCAGTTCTTC.

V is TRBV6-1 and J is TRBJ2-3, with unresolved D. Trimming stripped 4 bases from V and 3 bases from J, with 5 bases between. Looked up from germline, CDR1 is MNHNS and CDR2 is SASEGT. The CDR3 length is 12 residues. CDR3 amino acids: CASSAITDTQYF. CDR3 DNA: TGTGCCAGCAGTGCCATAACAGATACGCAGTATTTT.

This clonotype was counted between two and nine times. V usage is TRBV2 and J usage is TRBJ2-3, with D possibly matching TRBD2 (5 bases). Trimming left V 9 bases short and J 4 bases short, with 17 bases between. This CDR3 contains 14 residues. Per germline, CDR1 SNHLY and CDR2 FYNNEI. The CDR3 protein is CASNLATRADTQYF. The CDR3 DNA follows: TGTGCCAGTAATCTAGCAACACGAGCAGATACGCAGTATTTT.

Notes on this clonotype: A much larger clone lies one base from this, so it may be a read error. CDR3 coding DNA: TGTGCCAGCAGTTATAGTCCTACTTTTGCCTACGAGCAGTACTTC. It specifies CASSYSPTFAYEQYF. The chain carries TRBV6-6 and TRBJ2-7; D gene unclear. This CDR3 has 15 residues. Germline V gives CDR1 MNHNY, CDR2 SVGAGI (reference sequence). V was shortened by 3 bases and J by 2 bases, with 14 bases between the two germline ends.

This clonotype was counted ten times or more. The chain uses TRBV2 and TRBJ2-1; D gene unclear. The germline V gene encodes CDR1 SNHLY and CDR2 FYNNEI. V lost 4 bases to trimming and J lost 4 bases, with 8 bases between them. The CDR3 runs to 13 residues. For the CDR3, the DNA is TGTGCCAGCAGTGCCCCCGGTTACAATGAGCAGTTCTTC. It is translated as CASSAPGYNEQFF.